These 26 T cell receptor beta chains were all obtained from the same sample, sequenced in a study of T-cell reconstitution after alpha-beta-depleted transplantation in children. Unique molecular identifiers were built into the TCRbeta library. TCRdb fed the PCR reads into MiXCR, producing one record per CDR3 protein. The sample includes about 300,000 distinct CDR3 sequences, roughly a tenth seen only once; the top ten take roughly 7.1%. This sample comprised PBMCs, obtained before TCRalphabeta/CD19-depleted stem cell transplant. These receptors were collected from a boy younger than two with acute myeloid leukemia, due to receive a stem cell transplant.

This clonotype was counted ten times or more. The rearrangement uses TRBV7-3 and TRBJ1-1; a weak D match, TRBD1 (5 bases). The V end lost 2 bases, the J end lost 3 bases, and 13 bases lay between the germline ends. Germline loops: CDR1 SGHTA, CDR2 FQGTGA. CDR3 length: 15 amino acids. The CDR3 here is CASSLGGTPYTEAFF. The CDR3 nucleotides are TGTGCCAGCAGCTTAGGGGGGACCCCTTACACTGAAGCTTTCTTT.

This clonotype has ten or more counts. This chain uses TRBV5-1 with TRBJ2-5; TRBD1 might be the D (6 bases). Trimming took off 0 bases at V and 2 bases at J, with 11 bases between the two ends. The germline gives CDR1 SGHRS, CDR2 YFSETQ. CDR3 size: 15 residues. The CDR3 DNA sequence: TGCGCCAGCAGCTTGGAGGTCAGGGGTCAAGAGACCCAGTACTTC. It specifies CASSLEVRGQETQYF.

This clonotype was counted at least ten times. The rearrangement links TRBV29-1 to TRBJ2-5; the match to TRBD2 covers 14 bases. Trimming at V came to 7 bases and at J to 5 bases, leaving 12 bases not matched to a gene. From germline, CDR1 is SQVTM and CDR2 ANQGSEA. The CDR3 covers 16 residues. The CDR3 DNA follows: TGCAGCGCCGGGACTAGCGGGGGACCGCGGCGTGAGACCCAGTACTTC. Translating gives CSAGTSGGPRRETQYF.

This clonotype was counted many times. The chain is built from TRBV9 and TRBJ2-2; no clear D. Germline V CDR1 and CDR2: SGDLS, YYNGEE. Trimming shortened V by 5 bases and J by 7 bases, and 9 bases separated the two germline ends. The CDR3 totals 12 residues. The CDR3 DNA sequence: TGTGCCAGCAGAGGTCAGATCGGGGAGCTGTTTTTT. The encoded protein is CASRGQIGELFF. Filled out from reference TRBV9 and TRBJ2-2, the complete variable domain reads DSGVTQTPKHLITATGQRVTLRCSPRSGDLSVYWYQQSLDQGLQFLIQYYNGEERAKGNILERFSAQQFPDLHSELNLSSLELGDSALYFCASRGQIGELFFGEGSRLTVL.

The genes are TRBV12-3 or TRBV12-4 and TRBJ1-3; D unresolved. The CDR3 covers 18 residues. V was trimmed by 11 bases and J by 3 bases, leaving 29 bases between them. CDR3 sequence reads: CAFSLADAWMPGGNTIYF. The CDR3 bases are TGTGCCTTCAGTTTAGCGGATGCGTGGATGCCGGGTGGAAACACCATATATTTT.

This clonotype came up once. The gene calls are TRBV7-6 and TRBJ2-1; D possibly corresponds to TRBD2 (6 bases). Trimming stripped 1 base from V and 2 bases from J, with 9 bases between. This CDR3 has 15 amino acids. CDR1 is SGHVS and CDR2 is FNYEAQ in the germline V gene. The CDR3 sequence: CASSLGEDPYNEQFF. CDR3 coding DNA: TGTGCCAGCAGCTTAGGGGAGGACCCCTACAATGAGCAGTTCTTC.

The sample holds one count of this clonotype. A much larger clone is a single base away; this may be a read error. The chain employs TRBV7-2 and TRBJ2-7; the D gene could be TRBD1 or TRBD2 (6 bases each). The CDR3 sequence is 13 residues long. Germline CDR1 SGHTA, CDR2 FQGNSA. Trimming pared 8 bases from V and 1 base from J, leaving 12 bases between. The CDR3 reads CASEGGGSYEQYF. CDR3 sequence (DNA): TGTGCCAGCGAGGGGGGCGGTTCCTACGAGCAGTACTTC.

This clonotype was seen many times. The chain's CDR3 is CASPGQGAKYF. The CDR3, as DNA: TGTGCCAGCCCCGGACAGGGGGCAAAGTACTTC. The chain has TRBV5-8 and TRBJ2-7; 11 bases fit TRBD1. CDR1 SGHTS and CDR2 YDEGEE come from the germline V gene. This CDR3 is 11 amino acids long. V shed 7 bases, J shed 11 bases, and the junction held 5 bases outside the gene matches.

This clonotype was recorded many times. The rearrangement uses TRBV15 and TRBJ2-5; D perhaps matches TRBD1 (5 bases). There are 15 residues in the CDR3. CDR1 is LNHNV and CDR2 is YYDKDF in the germline V gene (reference sequence). Trimming removed 1 base from V and 5 bases from J, with 14 bases in between. The CDR3 nucleotides read TGTGCCACCAGCAGAGTTCAGGGTTCGTGGGAGACCCAGTACTTC. It specifies CATSRVQGSWETQYF.

Ten or more counts support this clonotype. The chain recombines TRBV27 with TRBJ1-2; 8 bases line up with TRBD1. After removal of 7 bases from V and 3 bases from J, the junction contained 4 bases not matched to a gene. Germline V CDR1 and CDR2: MNHEY, SMNVEV (reference sequence). CDR3 size: 13 residues. The CDR3, as DNA: TGTGCCAGCAAGCCACAGGGGGACTATGGCTACACCTTC. Translation: CASKPQGDYGYTF.

Many counts were recorded for this clonotype. J is TRBJ2-1 and V is TRBV24-1, with D maybe TRBD1 (7 bases). CDR1 and CDR2 (germline): KGHDR, SFDVKD. The length of the CDR3 is 17 residues. The germline V and J ends were trimmed by 2 bases and 0 bases, with 13 bases remaining between them. The CDR3 here is CATSDSEGALSYNEQFF. The CDR3 region has the DNA TGTGCCACCAGTGATTCGGAGGGGGCCCTCTCCTACAATGAGCAGTTCTTC.

In the case of this clonotype: At one boundary the junction diverges from the germline segment, which might be a read error. The V gene is TRBV13, the J gene TRBJ1-1; TRBD1 matches at 9 bases. The CDR3 is 14 amino acids. Germline CDR1 and CDR2: PRHDT and FYEKMQ (reference sequence). For the CDR3, the DNA is TGTGCCAGCAGCTTGGGACAGGGAATGGCTGAAGCTCTCTTT. As protein: CASSLGQGMAEALF.

The sample holds a few counts of this clonotype. This rearrangement joins TRBV7-3 to TRBJ2-1, with 10 bases that match TRBD2. The CDR3 has 16 residues. Germline CDR1 SGHTA, CDR2 FQGTGA. The ends lost 4 bases at V and 2 bases at J; junction bases unmatched: 5. The CDR3 loop reads CASSWRAGGTYNEQFF. The CDR3 bases are TGTGCCAGCAGCTGGCGAGCGGGGGGGACCTACAATGAGCAGTTCTTC.

V usage is TRBV3-1 and J usage is TRBJ2-2; 10 bases match TRBD1. The CDR3 has 19 residues. Trimming removed 8 bases from V and 0 bases from J; junction bases left unmatched: 15. Looked up from germline, CDR1 is LGHDT and CDR2 is YNNKEL (reference sequence). The CDR3 DNA follows: TGTGCCAGCTGTTTACTGGGACAGGGGAAAAGGGCGAACACCGGGGAGCTGTTTTTT. Amino acid sequence: CASCLLGQGKRANTGELFF.

This clonotype came up many times. The CDR3 loop reads CASSLVGTGGNIQYF. DNA of the CDR3: TGTGCCAGCAGTTTAGTTGGGACAGGGGGAAACATTCAGTACTTC. The chain links TRBV12-3 or TRBV12-4 to TRBJ2-4, with 11 bases fitting TRBD1. This CDR3 has 15 residues. Losses at the gene ends were 1 base for V and 6 bases for J; bases not matched to a gene: 2.

This clonotype has at least ten counts. The V gene is TRBV18, the J gene TRBJ2-5, with D unclear. Germline CDR1 is KGHSH and CDR2 is LQKENI. V was cut by 3 bases and J by 0 bases, with 14 bases left in between. The CDR3 spans 16 residues. This CDR3 is CASSPLERSYQETQYF. The CDR3 DNA is TGTGCCAGCTCACCTTTGGAGCGCTCGTACCAAGAGACCCAGTACTTC.

There are many counts of this clonotype. The chain has TRBV5-1 and TRBJ2-1, with D possibly matching TRBD2 (6 bases). CDR3 length equals 13 residues. Trimming stripped 4 bases from V and 5 bases from J, with 10 bases between. CDR1 and CDR2 from the germline V gene are SGHRS and YFSETQ. This CDR3 is CASSGRSDNEQFF. The DNA for the CDR3 is TGCGCCAGCAGCGGGAGGTCGGACAATGAGCAGTTCTTC.

This clonotype was observed at least ten times. This sequence joins TRBV28 and TRBJ2-1; 11 bases are shared with TRBD2. V dropped 5 bases and J dropped 0; count of bases not matched to a gene: 6. This CDR3 contains 17 residues. CDR1 is MDHEN, CDR2 SYDVKM, per germline. CDR3 nucleotides: TGTGCCAGCAGTCCGGTTAGCGGGGGGGCCTCCTACAATGAGCAGTTCTTC. As protein: CASSPVSGGASYNEQFF.

This sequence joins TRBV27 and TRBJ1-2; possible D gene TRBD1, 6 bases. This CDR3 spans 16 amino acids. V lost 5 bases, J lost 6 bases, and 22 bases lay in between. Looked up from germline, CDR1 is MNHEY and CDR2 is SMNVEV (reference sequence). In nucleotides, the CDR3 is TGTGCCAGCAGTCTCCTCGGGACACCAAAGGGCGATGGCTACACCTTC. It specifies CASSLLGTPKGDGYTF.

This clonotype has ten or more counts. This chain joins TRBV7-2 and TRBJ2-6; D is ambiguous. V was shortened by 7 bases and J by 1 base, with 8 bases between the two germline ends. The CDR3 is 14 residues long. From germline, CDR1 is SGHTA and CDR2 FQGNSA. Here the CDR3 DNA reads TGTGCCAGCAATACAGAGTCTGGGGCCAACGTCCTGACTTTC. Protein sequence: CASNTESGANVLTF. Full variable domain (missing parts from reference TRBV7-2 and TRBJ2-6): GAGVSQSPSNKVTEKGKDVELRCDPISGHTALYWYRQSLGQGLEFLIYFQGNSAPDKSGLPSDRFSAERTGGSVSTLTIQRTQQEDSAVYLCASNTESGANVLTFGAGSRLTVL.

This clonotype was counted ten times or more. The CDR3 sequence is CASSILRRGPHSPLHF. The CDR3 coding sequence is TGTGCCAGTAGTATCCTCCGCAGGGGGCCCCACTCACCCCTCCACTTT. V gene TRBV19 combines with J gene TRBJ1-6; 8 bases agree with TRBD1. The trim removed 3 bases at V and 10 bases at J, leaving 11 bases unmatched. This CDR3 has 16 residues. Per germline, CDR1 LNHDA and CDR2 SQIVND (reference sequence).

This clonotype was recorded many times. The CDR3 here is CASSPRDSLPYNEQFF. The CDR3 DNA reads TGTGCCAGCAGTCCCCGGGACAGCCTACCCTACAATGAGCAGTTCTTC. The chain carries TRBV12-3 or TRBV12-4 and TRBJ2-1; 7 nucleotides line up with TRBD1. The CDR3 is 16 residues long. Losses at the gene ends were 5 bases for V and 2 bases for J; bases not matched to a gene: 9.

This clonotype was counted ten times or more. The J gene is TRBJ1-5, the V gene TRBV28, with D possibly matching TRBD1 (6 bases). The length of the CDR3 is 17 residues. Germline V gives CDR1 MDHEN, CDR2 SYDVKM. V gave up 6 bases and J gave up 0 bases, with 18 bases separating them. CDR3 sequence reads: CASRPLGAGDSNQPQHF. DNA of the CDR3: TGTGCCAGCAGACCCCTCGGGGCAGGGGATAGCAATCAGCCCCAGCATTTT.

This clonotype was recorded at least ten times. The J gene is TRBJ1-1, the V gene TRBV6-1; 7 positions match TRBD1. The CDR3 is 16 residues long. V lost 4 bases and J lost 0; bases outside the gene matches: 8. Germline-derived CDR1 and CDR2 are MNHNS and SASEGT. CDR3 protein: CASSGVTGKMNTEAFF. CDR3 nucleotides: TGTGCCAGCAGTGGAGTGACAGGGAAAATGAACACTGAAGCTTTCTTT.

V gene TRBV14 combines with J gene TRBJ2-3; a weak D match, TRBD1 (6 bases). V was shortened by 2 bases and J by 2 bases, with 11 bases between the two germline ends. Looked up from germline, CDR1 is SGHDN and CDR2 is FVKESK. This CDR3 spans 15 amino acids. The CDR3 region has the DNA TGTGCCAGCAGCCAATGGGACATTCCCACAGATACGCAGTATTTT. Protein product: CASSQWDIPTDTQYF.

This clonotype was detected ten times or more. The chain recombines TRBV28 with TRBJ1-2, with 10 bases identical to TRBD1. V was pared by 3 bases and J by 2 bases, with 3 bases of the junction left unmatched. The CDR3 sequence is 15 residues long. In germline, CDR1 is MDHEN, CDR2 SYDVKM. The CDR3 bases are TGTGCCAGCAGTTTGGGACAGGGGAGAAACTATGGCTACACCTTC. The encoded protein is CASSLGQGRNYGYTF.